What follows describes a single TCR beta chain. Clones were read by immunoSEQ multiplex PCR, and TCRdb kept only the in-frame ones, dropping some. The table lists around 100,000 clones, about 90% of them singletons. V was cut by 6 bases and J by 1 base, with 9 bases left in between. The CDR3 covers 13 residues. Germline CDR1 is MGHRA and CDR2 is YSYEKL. The data stem from a study of control samples from healthy donors and cancer patients. Sample: blood. This clonotype was sampled from a woman between 18 and 30 years old in good health. The chain carries TRBV4-1 and TRBJ1-1; TRBD1 is a possible D gene (5 bases). This CDR3 is CASSPRENTEAFF. The CDR3 DNA reads TGCGCCAGCAGTCCCAGGGAGAACACTGAAGCTTTCTTT.